The 8 T cell receptor beta chains given below trace back to one sample, sequenced in a study of T-cell reconstitution after alpha-beta-depleted transplantation in children. Using unique molecular identifiers, the investigators prepared the TCRbeta library. MiXCR, applied by TCRdb to the PCR reads, yields one record per CDR3 protein. The table includes around 580,000 distinct CDR3 sequences, 20% to 25% detected once. This specimen consisted of PBMCs, mostly from graft donor cells, obtained 360 days after TCRalphabeta/CD19-depleted stem cell transplant. These receptor sequences come from a boy under two years old who had a stem cell transplant for acute myeloid leukemia, so the T cells may come from the graft donor.

At least ten counts were recorded for this clonotype. V gene TRBV7-9 combines with J gene TRBJ2-3, with a weak D call TRBD2 (5 bases). The CDR3 consists of 15 residues. Trimming stripped 4 bases from V and 1 base from J, with 12 bases between. Germline CDR1 and CDR2: SEHNR and FQNEAQ (reference sequence). In DNA form, the CDR3 reads TGTGCCAGCAGCTCTAGCTTATGGGGCACAGATACGCAGTATTTT. Protein sequence: CASSSSLWGTDTQYF.

There are many counts of this clonotype. The rearrangement uses TRBV6-5 and TRBJ2-5, with D possibly TRBD2 on 7 matching bases. V gave up 6 bases and J gave up 5 bases, with 16 bases separating them. The CDR3 consists of 14 residues. CDR1 and CDR2 (germline): MNHEY, SVGAGI. The CDR3, as DNA: TGTGCCAGCAGACCGGGGGGCCGGGGGGAGACCCAGTACTTC. As protein: CASRPGGRGETQYF.

The sample holds many counts of this clonotype. V is TRBV7-9 and J is TRBJ2-5; D is unresolved. The CDR3 is made up of 13 amino acids. V lost 5 bases, J lost 5 bases, and 12 bases lay in between. Germline V gene sequence: CDR1 SEHNR, CDR2 FQNEAQ (reference sequence). Here the CDR3 reads CASSMALGETQYF. In DNA, the CDR3 is TGTGCCAGCAGCATGGCCCTTGGGGAGACCCAGTACTTC.

This clonotype has at least ten counts. The chain joins TRBV29-1 to TRBJ2-6, with D unresolved. V was clipped by 0 bases and J by 13 bases, with 13 bases between them. The CDR3 is 13 amino acids. From germline, CDR1 is SQVTM and CDR2 ANQGSEA. The CDR3 sequence is CSVEEGSSKVLTF. In DNA, the CDR3 is TGCAGCGTTGAAGAGGGAAGCTCAAAGGTCCTGACTTTC. Full variable domain (remainder filled in from reference TRBV29-1 and TRBJ2-6): SAVISQKPSRDICQRGTSLTIQCQVDSQVTMMFWYRQQPGQSLTLIATANQGSEATYESGFVIDKFPISRPNLTFSTLTVSNMSPEDSSIYLCSVEEGSSKVLTFGAGSRLTVL.

There are many counts of this clonotype. The chain links TRBV29-1 to TRBJ2-7; D is ambiguous. This CDR3 has 12 amino acids. V was shortened by 6 bases and J by 3 bases, with 12 bases between the two germline ends. Germline V gene sequence: CDR1 SQVTM, CDR2 ANQGSEA. CDR3 nucleotide sequence: TGCAGCGTCTTCGCCGGCGGCTACGAGCAGTACTTC. Translation gives CSVFAGGYEQYF.

The chain has TRBV29-1 and TRBJ1-1, with unresolved D. This CDR3 has 13 residues. Germline CDR1 reads SQVTM; CDR2 reads ANQGSEA. V dropped 5 bases and J dropped 2 bases, with 12 bases sitting between them. CDR3 region: CSVFLDSNTEAFF. CDR3 coding DNA: TGCAGCGTTTTTTTGGATTCTAACACTGAAGCTTTCTTT.

This clonotype showed up many times. V and J are TRBV20-1 and TRBJ2-5; tentative D call: TRBD2 (6 bases). V shed 6 bases and J shed 1 base, with 15 bases lying between them. The CDR3 consists of 14 residues. Germline V lookup: CDR1 DFQATT, CDR2 SNEGSKA (reference sequence). The CDR3 here is CSAERWGVQETQYF. In nucleotides, the CDR3 is TGCAGTGCCGAACGGTGGGGGGTCCAAGAGACCCAGTACTTC.

In its sample, this clonotype was seen many times. The rearrangement joins TRBV5-1 to TRBJ2-3, with D unclear. The CDR3 has 14 residues. Trimming left V 0 bases short and J 4 bases short, with 9 bases between. Germline V gene sequence: CDR1 SGHRS, CDR2 YFSETQ. This CDR3 reads CASSLDLASDTQYF. CDR3 in DNA: TGCGCCAGCAGCTTGGATTTGGCTTCAGATACGCAGTATTTT.